The 9 T cell receptor beta chains given below trace back to one sample, sequenced in a study of CD8 T cells in ankylosing spondylitis. TCRdb fed the 5' RACE reads into MiXCR, producing one record per CDR3 protein. The sample consists of some 130,000 distinct CDR3 sequences, approximately 7.3% of them appearing once. Sequencing used blood, either unsorted or a sorted T cell fraction (not recorded which). The receptors derive from a female donor with ankylosing spondylitis or in good health (not recorded which).

This clonotype was counted at least ten times. The rearrangement uses TRBV6-2 or TRBV6-3 and TRBJ2-7, with TRBD1 matching over 9 bases. Trimming at V came to 6 bases and at J to 6 bases, leaving 9 bases not matched to a gene. Germline V gene sequence: CDR1 MNHEY, CDR2 SVGEGT. This CDR3 spans 14 amino acids. The DNA of the CDR3 is TGTGCCAGCAGACCGGGACAGGGTTTTTTCGAGCAGTACTTC. Protein sequence: CASRPGQGFFEQYF.

This clonotype was picked up many times. The gene calls are TRBV4-3 and TRBJ1-2; no definite D call. This CDR3 is 15 amino acids long. Trimming removed 0 bases from V and 8 bases from J, with 16 bases in between. Germline loops: CDR1 LGHNA, CDR2 YSLEER. CDR3 amino acids: CASSQDRVLLGGYTF. The DNA for the CDR3 is TGCGCCAGCAGCCAAGATCGTGTGTTACTCGGCGGCTACACCTTC.

This clonotype was seen a few times. This chain links TRBV20-1 with TRBJ1-2; the D is unclear. This CDR3 comprises 14 residues. V lost 4 bases and J lost 6, with 18 bases in between. Looked up from germline, CDR1 is DFQATT and CDR2 is SNEGSKA (reference sequence). CDR3: CSATKDPMQNGYTF. The CDR3, as DNA: TGCAGTGCTACCAAGGACCCTATGCAAAATGGCTACACCTTC.

Many counts were recorded for this clonotype. This chain joins TRBV20-1 and TRBJ1-6; D gene unclear. The ends were cut back, 3 bases at V and 11 bases at J, with 23 bases in the middle. Germline V gives CDR1 DFQATT, CDR2 SNEGSKA (reference sequence). The CDR3 consists of 16 residues. The CDR3 DNA reads as TGCAGTGCTAGTATCCCCTTGGACGGCTTATTGGCACCCCTCCACTTT. This translates into CSASIPLDGLLAPLHF.

This clonotype was counted ten times or more. CDR3 loop: CASSLGGLNYGYTF. DNA for the CDR3: TGTGCCAGCAGTTTGGGCGGGTTAAACTATGGCTACACCTTC. The V gene is TRBV27, the J gene TRBJ1-2, with D unclear. V dropped 3 bases and J dropped 2 bases, with 10 bases sitting between them. Germline V gives CDR1 MNHEY, CDR2 SMNVEV (reference sequence). CDR3 size: 14 residues.

This clonotype was detected many times. The chain employs TRBV28 and TRBJ2-7; 7 bases are shared with TRBD1. The junction had 5 bases not matched to a gene; V was cut back by 6 bases and J by 3 bases. CDR3 size: 13 residues. CDR1 is MDHEN and CDR2 is SYDVKM in the germline V gene. The CDR3 DNA reads TGTGCCAGCAGAAAGGGACAGAACTACGAGCAGTACTTC. Its protein product is CASRKGQNYEQYF.

In its sample, this clonotype was seen many times. V and J are TRBV12-5 and TRBJ1-4; 7 positions match TRBD1. The CDR3 spans 14 residues. Per germline, CDR1 LGHNT and CDR2 FRNRAP. J lost 7 bases, V lost 6 bases, and 8 bases had no gene match. This CDR3 is CASGTGAIGEKLFF. For the CDR3, the DNA is TGTGCTAGTGGCACAGGGGCCATAGGTGAAAAACTGTTTTTT.

This clonotype was seen many times. The chain employs TRBV5-5 and TRBJ1-4; D might be TRBD1 (5 bases). The germline V and J ends were trimmed by 7 bases and 0 bases, with 13 bases remaining between them. The CDR3 is 15 amino acids. Germline V gene lookup returns CDR1 SGHKS and CDR2 YYEKEE (reference sequence). The CDR3 sequence: CASFGGGSTNEKLFF. The CDR3 DNA sequence: TGTGCCAGCTTTGGGGGGGGTTCAACTAATGAAAAACTGTTTTTT.

This clonotype was recorded many times. The V call is TRBV6-5, the J call TRBJ1-1; 8 nucleotides line up with TRBD1. The CDR3 is 14 amino acids. Losses at the gene ends were 2 bases for V and 5 bases for J; bases not matched to a gene: 4. Germline CDR1 reads MNHEY; CDR2 reads SVGAGI. In DNA form, the CDR3 reads TGTGCCAGCAGTTACGACAGGGGCGGAACTGAAGCTTTCTTT. Encoded protein: CASSYDRGGTEAFF.